Listed below are T cell receptor beta chains from one sample, sequenced in a study of blood T cell repertoires in COVID-19. TCRdb's copy holds only in-frame clones and misses some; the assay was immunoSEQ multiplex PCR. Among fewer than 200,000 clones, approximately 90% were seen once, and the ten largest hold about 4.8%. The material sequenced was peripheral blood. All receptors come from a man aged 30 to 45 with COVID-19, enrolled during active disease. The CDR3 runs from the conserved cysteine through the conserved F or W. A D gene is named only where the DNA matches it firmly. Where a row states a size, it is once, few, many or the class of an expanded clone; other rows omit it.

TRBD2	TRBV3-1/TRBV3-2	TRBJ2-1	NA	CASSQDPPTSGRSYNEQFF	TGTGCCAGCAGCCAAGACCCCCCCACTAGCGGGAGGAGCTACAATGAGCAGTTCTTC
NA	TRBV7-9	TRBJ2-7	few	CASSRRGYHEQYF	TGTGCCAGCAGCCGTCGGGGGTACCACGAGCAGTACTTC
NA	TRBV7-9	TRBJ1-2	NA	CASSLDTIYGYTF	TGTGCCAGCAGCTTAGACACCATCTATGGCTACACCTTC
TRBD1	TRBV29-1	TRBJ1-1	NA	CSVTGTGGQKNTEAFF	TGCAGCGTGACCGGGACAGGGGGCCAAAAGAACACTGAAGCTTTCTTT
TRBD1	TRBV11-2	TRBJ2-5	NA	CASSLDPGQGSRETQYF	TGTGCCAGCAGCCTAGATCCCGGACAGGGGAGCCGCGAGACCCAGTACTTC
TRBD1	TRBV7-2	TRBJ1-2	NA	CASSYTGGREGYTF	TGTGCCAGCAGTTATACAGGGGGCCGAGAAGGCTACACCTTC
NA	TRBV20-1	TRBJ2-7	few	CSASPGKIGFLFYEQYF	TGCAGTGCTAGTCCGGGGAAAATAGGCTTTCTCTTCTACGAGCAGTACTTC
TRBD2	TRBV28	TRBJ2-7	NA	CASSSGTSGSHSRVDF	TGTGCCAGCAGTTCTGGGACTAGCGGGAGTCACTCTAGAGTGGACTTC
NA	TRBV7-2	TRBJ2-7	NA	CASSLTRSGGEQYF	TGTGCCAGCAGCTTAACCCGGTCCGGCGGCGAGCAGTACTTC
NA	TRBV14	TRBJ1-3	once	CASSPIWGLPPGNTIYF	TGTGCCAGCAGCCCCATCTGGGGGCTCCCCCCTGGAAACACCATATATTTT
TRBD1	TRBV19	TRBJ2-2	NA	CASSLGQVNTGELFF	TGTGCCAGTAGTCTAGGACAGGTGAACACCGGGGAGCTGTTTTTT
NA	TRBV14	TRBJ1-2	NA	CASSGDMGYGYTF	TGTGCCAGCAGCGGGGACATGGGGTATGGCTACACCTTC
NA	TRBV6-1	TRBJ2-1	NA	CASSEEYSSYNEQFF	TGTGCCAGCAGTGAAGAGTACTCCTCCTACAATGAGCAGTTCTTC
TRBD1	TRBV7-2	TRBJ1-2	NA	CASSKQGAKANYGYTF	TGTGCCAGCAGCAAACAGGGGGCAAAAGCTAACTATGGCTACACCTTC
NA	TRBV7-2	TRBJ1-4	NA	CASSWRANEKLFF	TGTGCCAGCAGCTGGAGGGCTAATGAAAAACTGTTTTTT
TRBD2	TRBV19	TRBJ2-1	NA	CASRRESYNEQFF	TGTGCCAGTAGGCGGGAGTCCTACAATGAGCAGTTCTTC
TRBD2	TRBV7-2	TRBJ2-7	NA	CASSLATSGSIYEQYF	TGTGCCAGCAGCTTAGCGACTAGCGGGAGTATATACGAGCAGTACTTC
NA	TRBV27	TRBJ1-5	NA	CASSPQGSNQPQHF	TGTGCCAGCAGCCCCCAGGGGAGCAATCAGCCCCAGCATTTT
TRBD1	TRBV19	TRBJ2-1	once	CASSPRDSPYNEQFF	TGTGCCAGTAGTCCCCGGGACAGCCCCTACAATGAGCAGTTCTTC
NA	TRBV6-5	TRBJ2-2	NA	CASSYLRGAGELFF	TGTGCCAGCAGTTACCTCAGGGGGGCCGGGGAGCTGTTTTTT
NA	TRBV6-5	TRBJ2-1	NA	CASLNWEQFF	TGTGCCAGCCTAAACTGGGAGCAGTTCTTC
NA	TRBV7-2	TRBJ2-1	NA	CASSDGGSYNEQFF	TGTGCCAGCAGCGACGGGGGATCCTACAATGAGCAGTTCTTC
TRBD1	TRBV19	TRBJ1-2	NA	CASGRARTGIVYGYTF	TGTGCCAGTGGGAGGGCTAGGACAGGGATCGTCTATGGCTACACCTTC
NA	TRBV5-1	TRBJ2-7	NA	CASSLLDTSYEQYF	TGCGCCAGCAGTTTACTCGACACTTCCTACGAGCAGTACTTC
NA	TRBV4-1	TRBJ1-5	NA	CASSGSGGNQPQHF	TGCGCCAGCAGCGGGTCAGGGGGCAATCAGCCCCAGCATTTT
TRBD1	TRBV19	TRBJ1-1	NA	CASSRRDRWGEAFF	TGTGCCAGTAGTAGGCGGGACAGGTGGGGTGAAGCTTTCTTT